This T cell receptor (beta chain) derives from a study of T-cell reconstitution after alpha-beta-depleted transplantation in children. The CDR3 has 14 amino acids. CDR1 is DFQATT and CDR2 is SNEGSKA in the germline V gene (reference sequence). J gave up 3 bases and V 4 bases, and 8 bases lay outside the gene matches. TCRbeta library construction was performed incorporating unique molecular identifiers. TCRdb processed the PCR reads anew with MiXCR; each CDR3 protein has one entry. The sample carries around 410,000 distinct CDR3 sequences, about a tenth recorded once. This clonotype has at least ten counts.

Sequenced here: PBMCs from the stem cell graft donor, sampled from the stem cell graft. The TCR comes from a human donor who donated a stem cell graft to a child with acute myeloid leukemia. V and J are TRBV20-1 and TRBJ2-5; 7 bases are shared with TRBD1. The DNA for the CDR3 is TGCAGTGCTATACCCGGGACAGCAAAAGAGACCCAGTACTTC. It translates to CSAIPGTAKETQYF.